The clone carrying this T cell receptor beta chain has just a few counts. This sample was included in a study of blood T cells in healthy people across ages. CDR1 is KGHSH and CDR2 is LQKENI in the germline V gene. The CDR3 length is 13 residues. Germline trimming cut 3 bases from V and 6 bases from J; bases unmatched to any gene: 1. Through a sample-barcoded 5' primer and a J-beta primer mix, a second PCR was run for roughly 6 to 11 cycles. MiXCR, applied by TCRdb to the 5' RACE reads, yields one record per CDR3 protein. There are fewer than 1.5 million distinct CDR3 sequences in the sample; 42% occur only once, and 7% to 9.5% lies in the top ten.

The chain is built from TRBV18 and TRBJ1-4, with 7 bases aligning to TRBD1. The sequenced sample was blood. The origin of this receptor is a young woman in good health. Here the CDR3 reads CASSPGQDEKLFF. As DNA, the CDR3 is TGTGCCAGCTCACCTGGACAGGATGAAAAACTGTTTTTT. The whole variable domain, filled in from reference TRBV18 and TRBJ1-4, reads NAGVMQNPRHLVRRRGQEARLRCSPMKGHSHVYWYRQLPEEGLKFMVYLQKENIIDESGMPKERFSAEFPKEGPSILRIQQVVRGDSAAYFCASSPGQDEKLFFGSGTQLSVL.